This entry concerns a single T cell receptor beta chain. The antigen remains unidentified. PCR amplification relied on 60 Vbeta primers (plus 13 Jbeta primers). Clones were read by immunoSEQ multiplex PCR, and TCRdb kept only the in-frame ones, dropping some. The table includes around 150,000 clones, roughly 85% detected once. This entry is derived from a study of cytomegalovirus exposure and HLA in healthy donors. Study-level points and caveats: When presence/absence was analysed, sequencing depth was taken to be roughly uniform across donors.

Everyone who donated was a healthy bone marrow donor. V was clipped by 3 bases and J by 0 bases, with 9 bases between them. The CDR3 runs to 15 residues. Germline V lookup: CDR1 SGHAT, CDR2 FQNNGV. The rearrangement joins TRBV11-2 to TRBJ2-1; D is ambiguous. Source material: PBMCs. This receptor was taken from a woman aged 25 to 39 in good health and CMV-seronegative. DNA for the CDR3: TGTGCCAGCAGCTTCGGTCCTAGCTCCTACAATGAGCAGTTCTTC. As protein: CASSFGPSSYNEQFF.